These T cell receptor beta chains were read from a single sample in a study of a mutant IDH1 vaccine in newly diagnosed glioma. Their antigen targets remain unknown. Some clones are missing from TCRdb's copy, which holds only in-frame ones; the method was immunoSEQ multiplex PCR. The data show tens of thousands of clones, with about 80% seen just once and 5.9% held by the top ten. The sample in question was PBMCs, obtained from a glioma patient whose treatment included an IDH1 peptide vaccine. All receptors derive from a man in his fifties or sixties with glioma. Both conserved end residues are part of each CDR3. D genes are given only for firm matches. Some rows have no size entry. The others give once, few or many, or a class for an expanded clone.

TRBJ1-1 . TRBV14 . 15 TGTGCCAGCAGCCAAGATGGGGACAAGAAAACTGAAGCTTTCTTT CASSQDGDKKTEAFF
TRBJ2-6 . TRBV6-1 once 15 TGTGCCAGCAGTGGGCTGGAAGCTGGGGCCAACGTCCTGACTTTC CASSGLEAGANVLTF
TRBJ1-5 . TRBV6-5 . 15 TGTGCCAGCCAACCGGGCCCGCCGAGCAATCAGCCCCAGCATTTT CASQPGPPSNQPQHF
TRBJ2-3 . TRBV7-2 . 11 TGTGCCAGCAGGGCAGGAGATACGCAGTATTTT CASRAGDTQYF
TRBJ2-5 . TRBV30 . 11 TGTGCCTTTTTAATATTGGAGACCCAGTACTTC CAFLILETQYF
TRBJ1-3 . TRBV9 . 14 TGTGCCAGCAGCGACATCAAAACTGGAAACACCATATATTTT CASSDIKTGNTIYF
TRBJ2-2 . TRBV7-2 . 15 TGTGCCAGCAGCTTAGGGGGCGCGAACACCGGGGAGCTGTTTTTT CASSLGGANTGELFF
TRBJ1-4 . TRBV27 . 15 TGTGCCAGCAGTTTATCTTACCAGGGCGGGGAAAAACTGTTTTTT CASSLSYQGGEKLFF
TRBJ2-1 TRBD2 TRBV27 . 13 TGTGCCAGTCGGGAGGGCGGGTACAATGAGCAGTTCTTC CASREGGYNEQFF
TRBJ1-1 . TRBV2 . 18 TGTGCCAGCAGTTCGGACCGGGAAGCCTCCCTTGAGAACACTGAAGCTTTCTTT CASSSDREASLENTEAFF
TRBJ1-1 TRBD1 TRBV19 . 15 TGTGCCAGTAGCCTTACCCGGACAGGCGGTCCTGAAGCTTTCTTT CASSLTRTGGPEAFF
TRBJ1-1 . TRBV21-1 . 15 TGTGCCAGCGGGGGAACGGGAGAGGTCAACACTGAAGCTTTCTTT CASGGTGEVNTEAFF
TRBJ2-2 . TRBV18 . 16 TGTGCCAGCTCACCTGCCCCTTTAGTGAACACCGGGGAGCTGTTTTTT CASSPAPLVNTGELFF
TRBJ1-2 . TRBV15 . 14 TGTGCCACCAGCAGAGGTCCTATTAACTATGGCTACACCTTC CATSRGPINYGYTF
TRBJ2-1 . TRBV6-1 . 13 TGTGCCAGCAGTGGGAGGGTTTACAATGAGCAGTTCTTC CASSGRVYNEQFF
TRBJ2-7 TRBD1 TRBV7-9 . 15 TGTGCCAGCAGCTGGGGACAGGGGTTTTCTTACGAGCAGTACTTC CASSWGQGFSYEQYF
TRBJ2-7 . TRBV5-6 . 12 TGTGCCAGCAGCTTGCCCGAATACGAGCAGTACTTC CASSLPEYEQYF
TRBJ2-1 . TRBV25-1 . 11 TGTGCCAGCTCCTTCTACAATGAGCAGTTCTTC CASSFYNEQFF
TRBJ2-1 TRBD2 TRBV7-9 few 15 TGTGCCAGCAGCTCTGGACTAGCCTGGGGGAATGAGCAGTTCTTC CASSSGLAWGNEQFF
TRBJ2-7 TRBD2 TRBV7-2 . 13 TGTGCCAGCGGACCGGGACTAGCTTCCGAGCAGTACTTC CASGPGLASEQYF
TRBJ2-7 . TRBV18 . 13 TGTGCCAGCTCACAGGACAGACCCTACGAGCAGTACTTC CASSQDRPYEQYF
TRBJ1-4 . TRBV19 . 15 TGTGCCAGTAGACCGGACCGGGCAACTAATGAAAAACTGTTTTTT CASRPDRATNEKLFF
TRBJ2-7 . TRBV25-1 . 16 TGTGCCAGCAGTGAATATTTTCGCGGGGAAGGCTACGAGCAGTACTTC CASSEYFRGEGYEQYF
TRBJ1-1 . TRBV6-1 . 15 TGTGCCAGCAGTTTAGGTCCGGGATCGAACACTGAAGCTTTCTTT CASSLGPGSNTEAFF
TRBJ2-2 TRBD1 TRBV5-1 . 15 TGCGCCAGCAGCTTGGGGACAGGGAGCACCGGGGAGCTGTTTTTT CASSLGTGSTGELFF
TRBJ1-2 TRBD1 TRBV7-2 . 14 TGTGCCAGCAGCTTTGACAGGGCCAGCTATGGCTACACCTTC CASSFDRASYGYTF